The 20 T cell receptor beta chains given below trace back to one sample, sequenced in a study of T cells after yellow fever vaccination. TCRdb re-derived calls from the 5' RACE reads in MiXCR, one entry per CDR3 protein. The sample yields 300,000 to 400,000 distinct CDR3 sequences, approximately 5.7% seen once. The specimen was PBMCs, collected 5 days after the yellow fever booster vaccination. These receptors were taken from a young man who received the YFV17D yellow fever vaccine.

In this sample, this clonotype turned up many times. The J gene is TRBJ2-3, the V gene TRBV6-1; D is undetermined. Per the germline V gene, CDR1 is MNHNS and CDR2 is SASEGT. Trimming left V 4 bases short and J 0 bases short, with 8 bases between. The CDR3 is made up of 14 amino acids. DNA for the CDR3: TGTGCCAGCAGTGGCGTTGGGAGCACAGATACGCAGTATTTT. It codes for CASSGVGSTDTQYF.

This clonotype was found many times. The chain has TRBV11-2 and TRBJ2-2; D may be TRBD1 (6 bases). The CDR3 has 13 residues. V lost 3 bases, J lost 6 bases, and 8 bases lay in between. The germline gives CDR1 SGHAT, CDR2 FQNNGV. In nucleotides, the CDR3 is TGTGCCAGCAGCTTGCAGGGGCCCGGGGAGCTGTTTTTT. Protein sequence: CASSLQGPGELFF. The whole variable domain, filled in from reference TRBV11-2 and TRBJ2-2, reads EAGVAQSPRYKIIEKRQSVAFWCNPISGHATLYWYQQILGQGPKLLIQFQNNGVVDDSQLPKDRFSAERLKGVDSTLKIQPAKLEDSAVYLCASSLQGPGELFFGEGSRLTVL.

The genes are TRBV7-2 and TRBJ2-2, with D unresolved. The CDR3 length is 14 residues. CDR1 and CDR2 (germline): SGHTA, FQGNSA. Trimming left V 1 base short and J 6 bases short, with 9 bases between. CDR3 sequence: CASSLGGSSGELFF. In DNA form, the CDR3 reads TGTGCCAGCAGCTTAGGGGGTAGCTCCGGGGAGCTGTTTTTT.

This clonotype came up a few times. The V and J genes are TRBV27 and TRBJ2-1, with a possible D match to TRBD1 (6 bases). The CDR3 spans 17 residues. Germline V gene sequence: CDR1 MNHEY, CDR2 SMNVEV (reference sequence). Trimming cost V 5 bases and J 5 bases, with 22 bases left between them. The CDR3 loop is CASSTVVDRGTHNEQFF. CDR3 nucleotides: TGTGCCAGCAGTACCGTCGTGGACAGAGGGACCCACAATGAGCAGTTCTTC.

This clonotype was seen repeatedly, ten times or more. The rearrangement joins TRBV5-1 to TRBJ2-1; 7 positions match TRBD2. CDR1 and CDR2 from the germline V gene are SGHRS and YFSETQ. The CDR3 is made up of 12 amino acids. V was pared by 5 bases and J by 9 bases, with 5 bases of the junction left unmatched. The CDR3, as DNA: TGCGCCAGCAGAGGGGACTATTTTGAGCAGTTCTTC. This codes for CASRGDYFEQFF.

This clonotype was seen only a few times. The CDR3 DNA reads as TGTGCCAGCAGTTTGCCCGGGACAGGGGGGAATCAGCCCCAGCATTTT. Encoded protein: CASSLPGTGGNQPQHF. V is TRBV12-3 or TRBV12-4 and J is TRBJ1-5; TRBD1 matches 11 bases. This CDR3 is built from 16 residues. V trimming: 3 bases; J trimming: 4 bases; junction bases outside the gene matches: 5.

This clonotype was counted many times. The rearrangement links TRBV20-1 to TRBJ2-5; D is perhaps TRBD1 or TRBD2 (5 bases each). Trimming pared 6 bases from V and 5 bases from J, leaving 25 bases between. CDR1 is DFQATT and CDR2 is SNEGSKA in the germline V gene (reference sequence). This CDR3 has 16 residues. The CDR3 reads CSASPWGRIRMETQYF. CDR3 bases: TGCAGTGCCTCGCCTTGGGGACGGATTCGTATGGAGACCCAGTACTTC.

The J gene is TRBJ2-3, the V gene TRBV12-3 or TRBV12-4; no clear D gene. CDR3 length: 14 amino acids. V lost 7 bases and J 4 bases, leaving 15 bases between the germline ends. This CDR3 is CASNGFHAPDTQYF. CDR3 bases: TGTGCCAGCAACGGGTTCCATGCACCAGATACGCAGTATTTT.

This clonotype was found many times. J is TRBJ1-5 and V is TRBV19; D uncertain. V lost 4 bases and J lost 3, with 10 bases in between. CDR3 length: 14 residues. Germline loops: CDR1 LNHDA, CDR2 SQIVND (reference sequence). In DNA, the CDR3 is TGTGCCAGTAGTAAACCGGGGTCCAATCAGCCCCAGCATTTT. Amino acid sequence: CASSKPGSNQPQHF. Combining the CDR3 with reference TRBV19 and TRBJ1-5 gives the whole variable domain DGGITQSPKYLFRKEGQNVTLSCEQNLNHDAMYWYRQDPGQGLRLIYYSQIVNDFQKGDIAEGYSVSREKKESFPLTVTSAQKNPTAFYLCASSKPGSNQPQHFGDGTRLSIL.

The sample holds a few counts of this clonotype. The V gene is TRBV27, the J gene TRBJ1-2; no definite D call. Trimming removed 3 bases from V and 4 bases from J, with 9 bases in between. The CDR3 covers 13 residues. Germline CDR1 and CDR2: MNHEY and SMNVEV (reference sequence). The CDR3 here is CASSFSESYGYTF. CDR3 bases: TGTGCCAGCAGTTTCTCAGAAAGCTATGGCTACACCTTC.

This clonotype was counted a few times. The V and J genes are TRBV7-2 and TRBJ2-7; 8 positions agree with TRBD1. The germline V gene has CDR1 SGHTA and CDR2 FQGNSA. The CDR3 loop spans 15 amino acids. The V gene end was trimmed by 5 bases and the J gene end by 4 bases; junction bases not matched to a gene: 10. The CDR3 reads CASSPGQGDLYEQYF. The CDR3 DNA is TGTGCCAGCAGCCCCGGACAGGGAGATCTGTACGAGCAGTACTTC.

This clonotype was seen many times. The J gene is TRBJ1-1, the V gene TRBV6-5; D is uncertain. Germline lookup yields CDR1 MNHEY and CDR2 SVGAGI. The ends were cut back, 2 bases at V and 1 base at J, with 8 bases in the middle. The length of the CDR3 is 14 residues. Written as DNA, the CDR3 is TGTGCCAGCAGTTACCGGCAGACGAACACTGAAGCTTTCTTT. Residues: CASSYRQTNTEAFF.

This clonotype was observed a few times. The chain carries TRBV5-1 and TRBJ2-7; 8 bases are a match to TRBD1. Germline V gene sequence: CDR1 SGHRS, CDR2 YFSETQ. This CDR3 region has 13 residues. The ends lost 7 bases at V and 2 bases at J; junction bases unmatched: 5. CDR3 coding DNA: TGCGCCAGCGCAGGGGGCCATCCCTACGAGCAGTACTTC. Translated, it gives CASAGGHPYEQYF.

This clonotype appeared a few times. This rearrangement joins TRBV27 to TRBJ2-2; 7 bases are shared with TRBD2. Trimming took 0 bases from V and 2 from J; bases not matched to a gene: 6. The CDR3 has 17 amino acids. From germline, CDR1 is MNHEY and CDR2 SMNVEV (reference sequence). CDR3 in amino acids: CASSLSPGRVNTGELFF. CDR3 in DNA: TGTGCCAGCAGTTTATCCCCAGGGAGGGTTAACACCGGGGAGCTGTTTTTT.

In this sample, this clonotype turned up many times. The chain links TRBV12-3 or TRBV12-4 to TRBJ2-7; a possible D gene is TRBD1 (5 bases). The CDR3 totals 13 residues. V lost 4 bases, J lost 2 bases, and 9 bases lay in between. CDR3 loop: CASSSQGTYEQYF. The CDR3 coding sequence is TGTGCCAGCAGTTCCCAGGGAACCTACGAGCAGTACTTC.

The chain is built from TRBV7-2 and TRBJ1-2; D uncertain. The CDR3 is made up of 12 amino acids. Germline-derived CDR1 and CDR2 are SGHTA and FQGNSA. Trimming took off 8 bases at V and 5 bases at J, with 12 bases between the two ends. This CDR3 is CASRGRFYGYTF. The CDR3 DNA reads TGTGCCAGCCGCGGACGATTTTATGGCTACACCTTC.

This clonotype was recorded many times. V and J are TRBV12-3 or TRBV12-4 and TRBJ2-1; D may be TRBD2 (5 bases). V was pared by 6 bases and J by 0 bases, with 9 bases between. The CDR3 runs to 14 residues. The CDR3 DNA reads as TGTGCCAGCAGGAGGGCGAGCTCCTACAATGAGCAGTTCTTC. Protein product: CASRRASSYNEQFF.

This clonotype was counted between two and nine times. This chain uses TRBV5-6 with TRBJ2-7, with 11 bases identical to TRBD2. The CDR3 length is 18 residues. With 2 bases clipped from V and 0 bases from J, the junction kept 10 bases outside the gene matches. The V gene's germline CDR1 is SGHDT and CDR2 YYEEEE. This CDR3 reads CASSFRASGRTISYEQYF. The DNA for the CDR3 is TGTGCCAGCAGCTTCCGGGCTAGCGGGAGGACCATCTCCTACGAGCAGTACTTC.

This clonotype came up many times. CDR3 sequence reads: CSVESRPGELFF. In nucleotides, the CDR3 is TGCAGCGTTGAGAGCCGTCCCGGGGAGCTGTTTTTT. This chain connects TRBV29-1 to TRBJ2-2; D ambiguous. Trimming took 3 bases from V and 6 from J, leaving 8 bases between them. The CDR3 extends over 12 amino acids. CDR1 is SQVTM, CDR2 ANQGSEA, per germline.

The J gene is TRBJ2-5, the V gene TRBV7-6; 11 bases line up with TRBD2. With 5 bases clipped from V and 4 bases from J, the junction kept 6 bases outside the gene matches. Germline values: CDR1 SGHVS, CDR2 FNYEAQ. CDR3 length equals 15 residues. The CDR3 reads CASSKISGRGETQYF. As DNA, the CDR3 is TGTGCCAGCAGCAAAATTAGCGGGAGGGGAGAGACCCAGTACTTC.